These T cell receptor beta chains were read from a single sample in a study of blood T cell repertoires in COVID-19. The method was immunoSEQ multiplex PCR; TCRdb's version includes in-frame clones alone and lacks a portion of them. Found here are 220,000 or so clones, around 88% of them singletons; the top ten hold 2% to 2.5%. The sample taken for sequencing was PBMCs or T cells enriched from blood (not recorded which). These receptors all stem from a woman in her fifties or sixties who had recovered from COVID-19. The conserved cysteine and the conserved F or W are not part of the CDR3 here. Fields, in order: J gene, D gene, clone size, V gene, CDR3 protein. D genes are given only for firm matches. The size field is filled for only some rows; it gives once, few, many or a size class.

TRBJ2-2,TRBD1,once,TRBV5-1,ASSSQPGQGETGELF
TRBJ1-2,TRBD1,NA,TRBV18,ASSPTQGDGYT
TRBJ1-2,TRBD1,NA,TRBV7-8,ASRESTGSYGYT
TRBJ2-4,NA,few,TRBV6-2/TRBV6-3,ASSYRGLGNIQY
TRBJ2-7,TRBD2,NA,TRBV11-2,ASSSSSGGYEQY
TRBJ1-1,NA,NA,TRBV27,ASRLPGGAEAF
TRBJ1-5,NA,NA,TRBV7-2,ASSLVYGQPQH
TRBJ2-2,NA,NA,TRBV27,ASRLIHSGELF
TRBJ1-5,NA,NA,TRBV5-1,ASSLTGSSNQPQH
TRBJ2-3,NA,NA,TRBV19,ASSRSESSTDTQY
TRBJ1-4,NA,NA,TRBV19,ASSIARNEKLF
TRBJ2-3,NA,NA,TRBV9,ASSVVEDTQY
TRBJ1-1,NA,NA,TRBV18,ASSPRSGGMGTEAF
TRBJ1-1,NA,once,TRBV11-3,ASSVMSAMNTEAF
TRBJ2-2,TRBD1,once,TRBV5-1,ASSWDRPNTGELF
TRBJ2-2,TRBD2,NA,TRBV6-2/TRBV6-3,ASSAGGLPGELF
TRBJ1-2,NA,NA,TRBV4-3,ASSQDRSSYGYT
TRBJ1-5,TRBD1,NA,TRBV29-1,SVEFGTGDQPQH
TRBJ2-1,NA,NA,TRBV4-2,ASRTYNEQF
TRBJ2-2,TRBD1,NA,TRBV5-1,ASSQGQGIGELF
TRBJ1-6,TRBD1,NA,TRBV2,ASSPDRGVPSPLH
TRBJ2-2,NA,NA,TRBV10-2,ASSLTGLVTGELF
TRBJ2-5,TRBD2,NA,TRBV5-1,ASSSSGALGETQY
TRBJ2-4,NA,NA,TRBV7-2,ASSLDSGTNNIQY
TRBJ1-3,NA,NA,TRBV10-2,ASEPSRTSGNTIY
TRBJ2-1,TRBD2,NA,TRBV4-3,ASSQDSIRGGLEEQF
TRBJ1-1,TRBD1,NA,TRBV29-1,SVARQGGDTEAF
TRBJ2-1,NA,NA,TRBV11-2,ASSLGQVNNEQF
TRBJ1-3,TRBD1,NA,TRBV6-5,ASSYSGQVLGNTIY
TRBJ2-2,TRBD1,NA,TRBV2,ASVTGQGPGDTGELF
TRBJ1-6,NA,NA,TRBV28,ASRRGLFTNSPLH
TRBJ2-1,NA,NA,TRBV15,ATSRGRRDYNEQF
TRBJ1-5,TRBD1,NA,TRBV30,AWSRTGGNQPQH
TRBJ2-3,TRBD2,NA,TRBV6-5,ASKRQLAGGSTQY
TRBJ2-3,NA,NA,TRBV7-3,ASSLRQSTDTQY
TRBJ2-5,TRBD2,NA,TRBV5-1,ASSLRSGALNQETQY
TRBJ1-4,NA,once,TRBV5-4,ASSRGGKNEKLF
TRBJ2-7,NA,NA,TRBV7-2,ASSLWGPYEQY
TRBJ2-4,NA,NA,TRBV24-1,ATSDLRGIQY
TRBJ1-6,TRBD1,NA,TRBV28,ASSLFGRQGDNSPLH
TRBJ1-1,NA,NA,TRBV28,ASSLSLLGGMNTEAF
TRBJ1-2,TRBD1,once,TRBV19,ASSITGQGVYGYT
TRBJ1-2,NA,NA,TRBV6-1,ASSETTGAWGYT
TRBJ1-2,NA,NA,TRBV9,ASSGTGYRNYGYT
TRBJ2-3,TRBD1,NA,TRBV9,ASSVGTASSTDTQY
TRBJ1-2,NA,NA,TRBV18,ASSPGGNYGYT
TRBJ1-1,NA,few,TRBV7-9,ASSLLGPNTEAF
TRBJ2-2,TRBD2,NA,TRBV7-2,ASSRGLAGGMTGELF
TRBJ1-2,NA,NA,TRBV7-2,ASSPAIGQFGYT
TRBJ1-5,TRBD1,once,TRBV19,ASSIAMDRGTEPQH
TRBJ2-1,NA,NA,TRBV7-3,ASSSLAGQAAEEQF
TRBJ1-2,NA,NA,TRBV27,ASSPPYSRQLTYGYT
TRBJ1-6,TRBD1,NA,TRBV10-3,AITGQGGSPLH
TRBJ2-5,TRBD2,NA,TRBV14,ASSQERLAASH
TRBJ1-3,TRBD1,NA,TRBV6-2/TRBV6-3,ASSGQGAGNTIY
TRBJ1-2,NA,many,TRBV3-1/TRBV3-2,ASSPLKGVGYT
TRBJ1-1,NA,once,TRBV30,AWITGPGAF
TRBJ2-5,NA,NA,TRBV12-5,ASGRPGEETQY